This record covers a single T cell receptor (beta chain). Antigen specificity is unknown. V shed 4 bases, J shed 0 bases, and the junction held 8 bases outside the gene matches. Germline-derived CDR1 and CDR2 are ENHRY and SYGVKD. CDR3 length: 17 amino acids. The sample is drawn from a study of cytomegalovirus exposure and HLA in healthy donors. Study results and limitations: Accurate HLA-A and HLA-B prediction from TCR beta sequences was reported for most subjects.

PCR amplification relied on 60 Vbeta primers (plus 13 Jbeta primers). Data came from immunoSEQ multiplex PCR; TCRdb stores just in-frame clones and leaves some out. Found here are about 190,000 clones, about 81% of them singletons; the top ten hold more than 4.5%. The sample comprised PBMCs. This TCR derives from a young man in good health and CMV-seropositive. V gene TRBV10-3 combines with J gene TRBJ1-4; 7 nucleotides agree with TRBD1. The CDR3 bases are TGTGCCATCAGTGGGACAGGTCTTGGTGCAACTAATGAAAAACTGTTTTTT. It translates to CAISGTGLGATNEKLFF.